This T cell receptor (beta chain) was sequenced for a study of cytomegalovirus exposure and HLA in healthy donors. Study-level findings and limits: Rare sequences made up most TCRs, while some public TCRs were found in many donors. 164 TCR beta chains were listed as cytomegalovirus-associated.

The assay was immunoSEQ multiplex PCR, and TCRdb's table has in-frame clones only and misses some. The data show approximately 220,000 clones, 75% to 90% seen once. Concerning this clone itself: Its target is unknown.

Losses at the gene ends were 3 bases for V and 12 bases for J; bases not matched to a gene: 10. Germline CDR1 GTSNPN, CDR2 SVGIG (reference sequence). The CDR3 is made up of 12 amino acids. Source material: PBMCs. The chain joins TRBV30 to TRBJ1-2; 7 bases fit TRBD1. This clonotype was obtained from a woman aged 25 to 39 in good health and CMV-seropositive. The CDR3 region is CAWSADRKSHTF. CDR3 nucleotides: TGTGCCTGGAGCGCGGACAGGAAAAGTCACACCTTC.